Following are 6 T cell receptor beta chains from one sample sequenced in a study of shared clonotypes between healthy human individuals. TCRdb keeps only in-frame clones here, not all; method: immunoSEQ multiplex PCR. The profile shows approximately 1.5 million clones, approximately 98.5% of them singletons. The specimen was naive CD4+ T cells sorted from blood. Subset specified: CD45RA+ positively selected. The receptors come from a man aged 30 to 39 in good health.

This chain uses TRBV28 with TRBJ1-5, with TRBD1 identical over 9 bases. CDR3 length: 14 amino acids. The J segment lost 8 bases and the V segment lost 5 bases, leaving 7 bases of the junction unmatched. From germline, CDR1 is MDHEN and CDR2 SYDVKM. The CDR3 sequence: CASSPGTGREPQHF. The CDR3 DNA reads TGTGCCAGCAGTCCAGGGACAGGGAGAGAGCCCCAGCATTTT.

This clone was counted once. The rearrangement uses TRBV29-1 and TRBJ2-7; D is perhaps TRBD1 (5 bases). The V gene lost 3 bases and the J gene lost 5 bases, with 11 bases spanning the gap. The CDR3 has 12 residues. Per germline, CDR1 SQVTM and CDR2 ANQGSEA. The chain's CDR3 is CSVEGPDDEQYF. The DNA for the CDR3 is TGCAGCGTTGAGGGGCCAGACGACGAGCAGTACTTC.

The chain employs TRBV7-2 and TRBJ1-4; the D is unclear. The V and J ends lost 2 bases and 0 bases respectively, with 10 bases between them. Germline CDR1 SGHTA, CDR2 FQGNSA. CDR3 length: 16 residues. In DNA, the CDR3 is TGTGCCAGCAGCTTAATGGCAGTACCAACTAATGAAAAACTGTTTTTT. Residues: CASSLMAVPTNEKLFF.

The chain combines TRBV6-1 with TRBJ2-7; tentatively, D is TRBD1 (5 bases). V was clipped by 5 bases and J by 4 bases, with 9 bases between them. In germline, CDR1 is MNHNS, CDR2 SASEGT. The CDR3 has 12 amino acids. For the CDR3, the DNA is TGTGCCAGCAGTATGACAGAATACGAGCAGTACTTC. Its translation: CASSMTEYEQYF.

The V call is TRBV5-1, the J call TRBJ2-1; 14 nucleotides match TRBD2. J lost 9 bases, V lost 0 bases, and 8 bases had no gene match. Germline CDR1 and CDR2: SGHRS and YFSETQ. There are 17 residues in the CDR3. CDR3 amino acids: CASSLARLAGGQGEQFF. CDR3 nucleotide sequence: TGCGCCAGCAGCTTGGCCCGACTAGCGGGAGGGCAGGGTGAGCAGTTCTTC.

This chain uses TRBV19 with TRBJ1-4; D gene uncertain. This CDR3 is built from 12 residues. Germline assignment: CDR1 LNHDA and CDR2 SQIVND (reference sequence). Trimming stripped 4 bases from V and 7 bases from J, with 7 bases between. CDR3 DNA: TGTGCCAGTAGTAACCTTCCTGAAAAACTGTTTTTT. Translated: CASSNLPEKLFF.